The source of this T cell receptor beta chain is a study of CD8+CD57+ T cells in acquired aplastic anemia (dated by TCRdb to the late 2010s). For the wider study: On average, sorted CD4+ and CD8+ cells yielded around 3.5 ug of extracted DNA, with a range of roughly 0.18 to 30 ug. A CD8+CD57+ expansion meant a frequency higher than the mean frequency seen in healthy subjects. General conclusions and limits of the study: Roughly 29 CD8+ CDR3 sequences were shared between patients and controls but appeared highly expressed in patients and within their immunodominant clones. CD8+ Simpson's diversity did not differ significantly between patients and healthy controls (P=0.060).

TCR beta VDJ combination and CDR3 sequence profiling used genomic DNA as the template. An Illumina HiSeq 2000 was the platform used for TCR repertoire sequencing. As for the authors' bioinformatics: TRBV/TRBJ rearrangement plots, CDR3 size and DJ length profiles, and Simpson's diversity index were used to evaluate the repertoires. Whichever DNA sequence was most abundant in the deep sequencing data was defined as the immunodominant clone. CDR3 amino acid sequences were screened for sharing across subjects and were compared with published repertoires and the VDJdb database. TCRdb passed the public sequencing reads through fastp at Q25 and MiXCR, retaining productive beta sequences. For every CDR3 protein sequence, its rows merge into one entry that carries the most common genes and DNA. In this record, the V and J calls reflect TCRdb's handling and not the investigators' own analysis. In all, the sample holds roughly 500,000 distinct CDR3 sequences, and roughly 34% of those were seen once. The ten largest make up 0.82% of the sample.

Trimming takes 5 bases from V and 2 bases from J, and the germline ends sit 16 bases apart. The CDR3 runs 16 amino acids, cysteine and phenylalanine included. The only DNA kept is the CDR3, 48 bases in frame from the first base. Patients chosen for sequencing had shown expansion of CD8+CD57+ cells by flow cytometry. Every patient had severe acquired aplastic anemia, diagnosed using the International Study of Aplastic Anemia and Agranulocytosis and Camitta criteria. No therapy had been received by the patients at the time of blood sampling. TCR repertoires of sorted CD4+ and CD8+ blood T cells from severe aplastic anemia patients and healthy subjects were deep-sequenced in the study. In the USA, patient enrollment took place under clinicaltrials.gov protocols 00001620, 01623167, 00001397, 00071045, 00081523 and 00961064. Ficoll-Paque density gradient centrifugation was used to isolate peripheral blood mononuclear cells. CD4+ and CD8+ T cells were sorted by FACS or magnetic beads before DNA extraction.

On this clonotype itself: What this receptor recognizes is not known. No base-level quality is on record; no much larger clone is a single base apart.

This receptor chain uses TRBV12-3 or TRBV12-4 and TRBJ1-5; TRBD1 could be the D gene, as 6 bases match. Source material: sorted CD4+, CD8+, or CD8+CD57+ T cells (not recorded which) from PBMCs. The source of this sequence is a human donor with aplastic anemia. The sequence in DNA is TGTGCCAGCAGTCCTACAGGGACGGCGGGCAATCAGCCCCAGCATTTT. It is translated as CASSPTGTAGNQPQHF.